A selection of T cell receptor beta chains follows, all from one sample in a study of CD8+CD57+ T cells in acquired aplastic anemia. TCRdb reprocessed the reads via MiXCR and lists one record per CDR3 protein. The table has approximately 98,000 distinct CDR3 sequences, around two thirds seen once; the top ten hold over 55%. Sequencing used sorted CD4+, CD8+, or CD8+CD57+ T cells (not recorded which) from PBMCs. All receptors derive from a human donor with aplastic anemia. Each CDR3 is given with its conserved first and last residue. Fields, in order: clone size, D gene, J gene, V gene, CDR3 protein, CDR3 DNA. D genes are given only for firm matches. Size is stated for part of the rows, as once, few or many counts, or as a class when the clone is expanded.

clone_size: -; d_call: -; j_call: TRBJ2-1; v_call: TRBV20-1; cdr3_aa: CSARAQGNEQFF; cdr3_nt: TGCAGTGCTAGAGCGCAGGGCAATGAGCAGTTCTTC
clone_size: -; d_call: -; j_call: TRBJ1-1; v_call: TRBV5-1; cdr3_aa: CASSLAQMNTEAFF; cdr3_nt: TGCGCCAGCAGCTTGGCACAGATGAACACTGAAGCTTTCTTT
clone_size: -; d_call: -; j_call: TRBJ2-7; v_call: TRBV20-1; cdr3_aa: CSARDLGSYEQYF; cdr3_nt: TGCAGTGCTAGAGATCTGGGCTCCTACGAGCAGTACTTC
clone_size: -; d_call: TRBD2; j_call: TRBJ2-7; v_call: TRBV7-8; cdr3_aa: CASSLSLAVLSYEQYF; cdr3_nt: TGTGCCAGCAGCTTAAGTCTAGCGGTTCTCTCCTACGAGCAGTACTTC
clone_size: -; d_call: -; j_call: TRBJ2-1; v_call: TRBV20-1; cdr3_aa: CSASPAPPYNEQFF; cdr3_nt: TGCAGTGCTAGCCCAGCGCCTCCTTACAATGAGCAGTTCTTC
clone_size: many; d_call: TRBD1; j_call: TRBJ1-1; v_call: TRBV20-1; cdr3_aa: CSANMDRGKAFF; cdr3_nt: TGCAGTGCTAATATGGACAGGGGTAAAGCTTTCTTT
clone_size: many; d_call: -; j_call: TRBJ1-6; v_call: TRBV5-8; cdr3_aa: CASSLGRVPSYNSPLHF; cdr3_nt: TGTGCCAGCAGCTTGGGCAGGGTCCCCTCCTATAATTCACCCCTCCACTTT
clone_size: -; d_call: -; j_call: TRBJ1-2; v_call: TRBV7-2; cdr3_aa: CASSLGESYGYTF; cdr3_nt: TGTGCCAGCAGCTTAGGGGAATCCTATGGCTACACCTTC
clone_size: -; d_call: -; j_call: TRBJ2-7; v_call: TRBV12-3/TRBV12-4; cdr3_aa: CASSFIGYEQYF; cdr3_nt: TGTGCCAGCAGTTTTATCGGCTACGAGCAGTACTTC
clone_size: -; d_call: TRBD1; j_call: TRBJ2-3; v_call: TRBV12-3/TRBV12-4; cdr3_aa: CASSKGTGRTQYF; cdr3_nt: TGTGCCAGCAGCAAAGGGACAGGACGAACGCAGTATTTT
clone_size: -; d_call: TRBD2; j_call: TRBJ2-1; v_call: TRBV15; cdr3_aa: CATSRASGGGYEQFF; cdr3_nt: TGTGCCACCAGCAGAGCTAGCGGGGGTGGGTATGAGCAGTTCTTC
clone_size: -; d_call: TRBD1; j_call: TRBJ1-2; v_call: TRBV20-1; cdr3_aa: CSAGDRVDYGYTF; cdr3_nt: TGCAGTGCGGGGGACAGGGTGGACTATGGCTACACCTTC
clone_size: -; d_call: TRBD2; j_call: TRBJ2-3; v_call: TRBV25-1; cdr3_aa: CASSDSGGGGDTQYF; cdr3_nt: TGTGCCAGTAGTGATAGCGGGGGCGGGGGGGATACGCAGTATTTT
clone_size: -; d_call: TRBD2; j_call: TRBJ2-1; v_call: TRBV11-2; cdr3_aa: CASSFDVSSGGQSYNEQFF; cdr3_nt: TGTGCCAGCAGCTTTGACGTCTCGTCGGGAGGGCAGTCCTACAATGAGCAGTTCTTC
clone_size: once; d_call: TRBD1; j_call: TRBJ2-1; v_call: TRBV7-9; cdr3_aa: CASSSDRGPTDEQFF; cdr3_nt: TGTGCCAGCAGCTCGGACAGGGGTCCTACCGATGAGCAGTTCTTC
clone_size: -; d_call: TRBD1; j_call: TRBJ2-2; v_call: TRBV5-1; cdr3_aa: CASSEDRGGGELFF; cdr3_nt: TGCGCCAGCAGCGAGGACAGGGGTGGCGGGGAGCTGTTTTTT
clone_size: -; d_call: TRBD2; j_call: TRBJ2-1; v_call: TRBV15; cdr3_aa: CATSRDGFSGGANEQFF; cdr3_nt: TGTGCCACCAGCAGAGATGGGTTTAGCGGGGGGGCCAATGAGCAGTTCTTC
clone_size: many; d_call: -; j_call: TRBJ2-7; v_call: TRBV7-9; cdr3_aa: CASSNWAGFSYEQYF; cdr3_nt: TGTGCCAGCAGCAACTGGGCGGGATTCTCCTACGAGCAGTACTTC
clone_size: once; d_call: -; j_call: TRBJ1-1; v_call: TRBV9; cdr3_aa: CASNIPGLTEAFF; cdr3_nt: TGTGCCAGCAACATACCGGGCCTCACTGAAGCTTTCTTT
clone_size: few; d_call: -; j_call: TRBJ1-1; v_call: TRBV29-1; cdr3_aa: CSVLDQGNIEAFF; cdr3_nt: TGCAGCGTTCTGGACCAAGGGAACATCGAAGCTTTCTTT
clone_size: -; d_call: -; j_call: TRBJ1-4; v_call: TRBV11-2; cdr3_aa: CASSLDAAIATNEKLFF; cdr3_nt: TGTGCCAGCAGCTTAGATGCAGCTATTGCAACTAATGAAAAACTGTTTTTT
clone_size: -; d_call: -; j_call: TRBJ1-2; v_call: TRBV20-1; cdr3_aa: CSARDQRGNYGYTF; cdr3_nt: TGCAGTGCTAGAGATCAACGGGGGAACTATGGCTACACCTTC
clone_size: -; d_call: -; j_call: TRBJ1-1; v_call: TRBV2; cdr3_aa: CARRDTGRNTEAFF; cdr3_nt: TGTGCCAGGAGAGACACCGGGAGGAACACTGAAGCTTTCTTT
clone_size: -; d_call: TRBD2; j_call: TRBJ2-7; v_call: TRBV4-1; cdr3_aa: CASSPTSGGNNEQYF; cdr3_nt: TGCGCCAGCAGCCCGACTAGCGGGGGAAATAACGAGCAGTACTTC
clone_size: -; d_call: -; j_call: TRBJ2-6; v_call: TRBV15; cdr3_aa: CATSRETGSGANVLTF; cdr3_nt: TGTGCCACCAGCAGAGAGACGGGCTCTGGGGCCAACGTCCTGACTTTC
clone_size: -; d_call: -; j_call: TRBJ2-1; v_call: TRBV24-1; cdr3_aa: CATSDPGTAFNEQFF; cdr3_nt: TGTGCCACCAGTGATCCGGGGACGGCCTTCAATGAGCAGTTCTTC
clone_size: once; d_call: TRBD1; j_call: TRBJ2-6; v_call: TRBV3-1; cdr3_aa: CASSQGQGGISGANVLTF; cdr3_nt: TGTGCCAGCAGCCAAGGACAGGGGGGAATCTCTGGGGCCAACGTCCTGACTTTC
clone_size: -; d_call: -; j_call: TRBJ1-6; v_call: TRBV12-3/TRBV12-4; cdr3_aa: CASTSSYNSPLHF; cdr3_nt: TGTGCCAGCACTAGCTCCTATAATTCACCCCTCCACTTT
clone_size: -; d_call: -; j_call: TRBJ2-7; v_call: TRBV7-8; cdr3_aa: CASSSDPTYEQYF; cdr3_nt: TGTGCCAGCAGCTCCGACCCCACCTACGAGCAGTACTTC
clone_size: many; d_call: TRBD1; j_call: TRBJ1-1; v_call: TRBV9; cdr3_aa: CASKGANTEAFF; cdr3_nt: TGTGCCAGCAAGGGGGCGAACACTGAAGCTTTCTTT
clone_size: -; d_call: -; j_call: TRBJ2-1; v_call: TRBV11-1; cdr3_aa: CASSYGTANEQFF; cdr3_nt: TGTGCCAGCAGCTACGGGACTGCTAATGAGCAGTTCTTC
clone_size: -; d_call: -; j_call: TRBJ2-7; v_call: TRBV28; cdr3_aa: CASSFTGYVAEQYF; cdr3_nt: TGTGCCAGCAGTTTTACAGGGTATGTAGCCGAGCAGTACTTC
clone_size: -; d_call: -; j_call: TRBJ1-2; v_call: TRBV20-1; cdr3_aa: CSAREMRDNYGYTF; cdr3_nt: TGCAGTGCTAGAGAGATGCGGGACAACTATGGCTACACCTTC
clone_size: many; d_call: TRBD1; j_call: TRBJ2-1; v_call: TRBV13; cdr3_aa: CASSNRDRVLNEQFF; cdr3_nt: TGTGCCAGCAGCAACCGGGACAGGGTTCTCAATGAGCAGTTCTTC
clone_size: -; d_call: -; j_call: TRBJ2-3; v_call: TRBV24-1; cdr3_aa: CATSDPTPRERWSLDTQYF; cdr3_nt: TGTGCCACCAGTGACCCCACCCCCAGGGAGCGATGGTCCCTGGATACGCAGTATTTT
clone_size: few; d_call: -; j_call: TRBJ1-4; v_call: TRBV24-1; cdr3_aa: CATSDFGAGSGKLFF; cdr3_nt: TGTGCCACCAGTGATTTCGGTGCAGGTTCAGGAAAACTGTTTTTT
clone_size: -; d_call: -; j_call: TRBJ1-1; v_call: TRBV5-1; cdr3_aa: CATAGGMNTEAFF; cdr3_nt: TGCGCCACGGCTGGGGGTATGAACACTGAAGCTTTCTTT
clone_size: -; d_call: -; j_call: TRBJ1-5; v_call: TRBV7-9; cdr3_aa: CASSLALGPQHF; cdr3_nt: TGTGCCAGCAGCTTAGCGCTAGGACCCCAGCATTTT
clone_size: -; d_call: TRBD1; j_call: TRBJ1-4; v_call: TRBV10-3; cdr3_aa: CASSSPGTALLFF; cdr3_nt: TGTGCCAGCAGTTCCCCCGGGACAGCATTACTGTTTTTT
clone_size: few; d_call: TRBD2; j_call: TRBJ2-7; v_call: TRBV7-9; cdr3_aa: CASGGGIEQYF; cdr3_nt: TGTGCCAGCGGGGGGGGGATCGAGCAGTACTTC
clone_size: -; d_call: -; j_call: TRBJ2-7; v_call: TRBV7-6; cdr3_aa: CASSLGSNEQYF; cdr3_nt: TGTGCCAGCAGCTTAGGTAGTAACGAGCAGTACTTC
clone_size: -; d_call: TRBD1; j_call: TRBJ2-7; v_call: TRBV7-9; cdr3_aa: CASSPGQPSYEQYF; cdr3_nt: TGTGCCAGCAGCCCGGGACAGCCCTCCTACGAGCAGTACTTC
clone_size: -; d_call: -; j_call: TRBJ2-2; v_call: TRBV7-7; cdr3_aa: CASSLINTGELLF; cdr3_nt: TGTGCTAGCAGCTTAATAAACACCGGGGAGCTGCTTTTT
clone_size: -; d_call: -; j_call: TRBJ2-1; v_call: TRBV7-2; cdr3_aa: CASSLAGGFLSEQFF; cdr3_nt: TGTGCCAGCAGCTTAGCGGGGGGCTTCTTGAGTGAGCAGTTCTTC
clone_size: -; d_call: -; j_call: TRBJ1-1; v_call: TRBV3-1; cdr3_aa: CASSPYRGAGTEAFF; cdr3_nt: TGTGCCAGCAGCCCCTATCGGGGGGCAGGCACTGAAGCTTTCTTT
clone_size: -; d_call: -; j_call: TRBJ2-1; v_call: TRBV2; cdr3_aa: CASSQGDNEQFF; cdr3_nt: TGCGCCAGCAGCCAAGGGGACAATGAGCAGTTCTTC
clone_size: few; d_call: -; j_call: TRBJ1-1; v_call: TRBV10-3; cdr3_aa: CAIRVKLDTEAFF; cdr3_nt: TGTGCCATCAGGGTAAAGTTGGACACTGAAGCTTTCTTT
clone_size: -; d_call: -; j_call: TRBJ1-6; v_call: TRBV7-9; cdr3_aa: CASSSQADSPLHF; cdr3_nt: TGTGCCAGCAGCTCCCAGGCCGATTCACCCCTCCACTTT
clone_size: -; d_call: TRBD1; j_call: TRBJ2-7; v_call: TRBV20-1; cdr3_aa: CSARDRGRPYEQYF; cdr3_nt: TGCAGTGCTAGAGACAGGGGGCGCCCCTACGAGCAGTACTTC
clone_size: few; d_call: TRBD1; j_call: TRBJ1-2; v_call: TRBV19; cdr3_aa: CASSPDRGHYGYTF; cdr3_nt: TGTGCCAGTTCACCGGACAGGGGGCACTATGGCTACACCTTC
clone_size: -; d_call: -; j_call: TRBJ2-5; v_call: TRBV15; cdr3_aa: CATSTPRGTDETQYF; cdr3_nt: TGTGCCACCAGCACCCCTAGGGGGACGGATGAGACCCAGTACTTC
clone_size: -; d_call: TRBD2; j_call: TRBJ2-2; v_call: TRBV7-2; cdr3_aa: CASSLAGGELFF; cdr3_nt: TGTGCCAGCAGCCTAGCGGGCGGGGAGCTGTTTTTT
clone_size: many; d_call: TRBD1; j_call: TRBJ1-1; v_call: TRBV9; cdr3_aa: CASSPQGDKNTEAFF; cdr3_nt: TGTGCCAGCAGCCCACAGGGGGATAAGAACACTGAAGCTTTCTTT
clone_size: many; d_call: -; j_call: TRBJ2-7; v_call: TRBV20-1; cdr3_aa: CSAPLDNPYEQYF; cdr3_nt: TGCAGTGCTCCGTTAGACAACCCCTACGAGCAGTACTTC
clone_size: -; d_call: -; j_call: TRBJ1-2; v_call: TRBV10-3; cdr3_aa: CAISESQGDGYTF; cdr3_nt: TGTGCCATCAGTGAGTCACAAGGGGATGGCTACACCTTC
clone_size: many; d_call: -; j_call: TRBJ2-3; v_call: TRBV20-1; cdr3_aa: CSAPGPQGTDTQYF; cdr3_nt: TGCAGTGCCCCCGGGCCCCAGGGGACAGATACGCAGTATTTT